A selection of T cell receptor beta chains follows, all from one sample in a study of cytomegalovirus exposure and HLA in healthy donors. Sequenced by immunoSEQ multiplex PCR; TCRdb stores in-frame clones only, minus some. Seen here are tens of thousands of clones, roughly 79% observed once, and the top ten hold under 2%. The specimen was PBMCs. The receptor set was obtained from a woman under 40 in good health and CMV-seronegative. Each CDR3 is given with its conserved first and last residue. Fields, in order: D gene, clone size, J gene, V gene, CDR3 DNA, CDR3 protein. A D gene is named only where the DNA matches it firmly. Only part of the rows carry a size: once, few, many, or a class if the clone is expanded.

TRBD1	NA	TRBJ2-3	TRBV7-3	TGTGCCAGCAGCTCCCTGGCTTGGGGACAGGACACAGATACGCAGTATTTT	CASSSLAWGQDTDTQYF
TRBD1	NA	TRBJ1-4	TRBV5-4	TGTGCCAGCAGCTTGGGAGGGGGCGAGGGTGAAAAACTGTTTTTT	CASSLGGGEGEKLFF
TRBD2	NA	TRBJ2-7	TRBV30	TGTGCCTGGAAGAGGACTAGCTACGAGCAGTACTTC	CAWKRTSYEQYF
TRBD2	NA	TRBJ2-3	TRBV27	TGTGCCAGCAGTAAGACTAGCGGGAGTACAGATACGCAGTATTTT	CASSKTSGSTDTQYF
TRBD1	NA	TRBJ1-2	TRBV19	TGTGCCAGTAGATTCCGGGACAGGGAGTTAGGGGGCTACACCTTC	CASRFRDRELGGYTF
NA	NA	TRBJ1-2	TRBV6-8	TGTGCCAGCAGCCAAAAACATCACCAGAGGTATGGCTACACCTTC	CASSQKHHQRYGYTF
TRBD1	NA	TRBJ2-7	TRBV6-5	TGTGCCAGCAGCCAACAGGGGGTTATCTACGAGCAGTACTTC	CASSQQGVIYEQYF
NA	few	TRBJ1-2	TRBV25-1	TGTGCCAGCAGTGAAAGGGGCGACTATGGCTACACCTTC	CASSERGDYGYTF
TRBD1	NA	TRBJ1-1	TRBV9	TGTGCCAGCAGCGTAGCTAACAGGGGAACTGAAGCTTTCTTT	CASSVANRGTEAFF
TRBD1	NA	TRBJ2-5	TRBV29-1	TGCAGCGTAGGACAGGGGGCTTTGTACCAAGAGACCCAGTACTTC	CSVGQGALYQETQYF
TRBD2	NA	TRBJ2-1	TRBV2	TGTGCCAGTCAGATCCGCGGGGGATACAATGAGCAGTTCTTC	CASQIRGGYNEQFF
NA	once	TRBJ2-3	TRBV15	TGTGCCACCAGCAGAGATTTGGGTCGGGGTCCATACACAGATACGCAGTATTTT	CATSRDLGRGPYTDTQYF
NA	once	TRBJ2-7	TRBV5-6	TGTGCCAGCAGATATGTGTCGGCAGGGTCCTACGAGCAGTACTTC	CASRYVSAGSYEQYF
TRBD2	NA	TRBJ2-7	TRBV5-4	TGTGCCAGCAGCCCGACCGGGACTAGCGGGGTCTCCTACGAGCAGTACTTC	CASSPTGTSGVSYEQYF
TRBD2	NA	TRBJ2-2	TRBV11-3	TGTGCCAGCAGTTCCCCGGGACTAGCGGGAGGATACACCGGGGAGCTGTTTTTT	CASSSPGLAGGYTGELFF
NA	NA	TRBJ1-5	TRBV23-1	TGCGCCATACAGGGAATAGGGCAGCCCCAGCATTTT	CAIQGIGQPQHF
NA	few	TRBJ1-3	TRBV9	TGTGCCAGCAGCGTAGAGAGGGGGAAATCTGGAAACACCATATATTTT	CASSVERGKSGNTIYF
NA	NA	TRBJ2-1	TRBV9	TGTGCCAGCAGCGGTAGTGGCGGGATGAATGAGCAGTTCTTC	CASSGSGGMNEQFF
NA	NA	TRBJ1-6	TRBV27	TGTGCCAGCAGCCCGGCGGACAGTCTTCATAATTCACCCCTCCACTTT	CASSPADSLHNSPLHF
NA	few	TRBJ1-4	TRBV6-5	TGTGCCAGCAGAAACAGGGCTCAAGAAAAACTGTTTTTT	CASRNRAQEKLFF
TRBD1	NA	TRBJ2-7	TRBV2	TGTGCCAGCAGTGAAATGGGACAGGGCAACTCCTACGAGCAGTACTTC	CASSEMGQGNSYEQYF
TRBD1	NA	TRBJ2-1	TRBV5-4	TGTGCCAGCAGCTCAAACAGGGGGCTCGGTGAGCAGTTCTTC	CASSSNRGLGEQFF
TRBD1	once	TRBJ2-2	TRBV18	TGTGCCAGCTCACCAAAGTCCGCGACAGGGGGCACTACCGGGGAGCTGTTTTTT	CASSPKSATGGTTGELFF
TRBD2	once	TRBJ2-1	TRBV7-3	TGTGCCAGCAGCTCGAACAGACTAGCGGGAGAACGAGGTGAGCAGTTCTTC	CASSSNRLAGERGEQFF
NA	NA	TRBJ1-6	TRBV9	TGTGCCAGCAGCGTATTTGAGGGTGCTAATTCACCCCTCCACTTT	CASSVFEGANSPLHF
NA	NA	TRBJ1-5	TRBV7-9	TGTGCCAGCAGCCCGCAGGGTAATAGCAATCAGCCCCAGCATTTT	CASSPQGNSNQPQHF
TRBD2	once	TRBJ2-3	TRBV7-2	TGTGCCAGCAGCTCGATAGCGGGACACCGCACAGATACGCAGTATTTT	CASSSIAGHRTDTQYF
TRBD2	NA	TRBJ2-2	TRBV11-3	TGTGCCAGCAGGCTCACTAGCGGGGACACCGGGGAGCTGTTTTTT	CASRLTSGDTGELFF
TRBD2	NA	TRBJ2-1	TRBV11-1	TGTGCCAGCAGCCCCCAGAGCGGGGTCTCCTACAATGAGCAGTTCTTC	CASSPQSGVSYNEQFF
TRBD2	NA	TRBJ2-7	TRBV5-1	TGCGCCAGCAGCCCGACTAGCGGGAGGACCCTCTACGGGCAGTACTTC	CASSPTSGRTLYGQYF
NA	once	TRBJ2-3	TRBV18	TGTGCCAGCTCACCTACGTCGGGCACAGATACGCAGTATTTT	CASSPTSGTDTQYF
NA	NA	TRBJ1-5	TRBV7-9	TGTGCCAGCAGCCTCGGCCCACAGGGAGGGATTCAGCCCCAGCATTTT	CASSLGPQGGIQPQHF
NA	NA	TRBJ1-1	TRBV30	TGTGCCTGCCAAGGAGACAACACTGAAGCTTTCTTT	CACQGDNTEAFF
TRBD1	NA	TRBJ2-7	TRBV18	TGTGCCAGCTCACCGGGACAGACCTACGAGCAGTACTTC	CASSPGQTYEQYF
NA	NA	TRBJ1-5	TRBV27	TGTGCCACTTCAAAAGGAGGGGTTGGGAGCAATCAGCCCCAGCATTTT	CATSKGGVGSNQPQHF
NA	NA	TRBJ2-5	TRBV10-3	TGTGCCATCAGTGAGGTGGGAGGAGAGACCCAGTACTTC	CAISEVGGETQYF
TRBD2	NA	TRBJ2-7	TRBV7-2	TGTGCCAGCAGCCCCCCCCTAGCGGGAGTTGTCGCCTACGAGCAGTACTTC	CASSPPLAGVVAYEQYF
NA	NA	TRBJ2-5	TRBV28	TGTGCCAGCAGTTCCCCCCTGACAGGCCTCCAAGAGACCCAGTACTTC	CASSSPLTGLQETQYF
NA	few	TRBJ2-7	TRBV5-1	TGCGCCAGCAGCTTCCCGGGACACTCCTACGAGCAGTACTTC	CASSFPGHSYEQYF
TRBD1	NA	TRBJ1-5	TRBV28	TGTGCCAGCAGTTTATTCCGGGACAGGGGAATTCAGCCCCAGCATTTT	CASSLFRDRGIQPQHF
TRBD1	NA	TRBJ1-3	TRBV30	TGTGCCTGGAATCTAGCCAGGGGGAACACCATATATTTT	CAWNLARGNTIYF
TRBD1	NA	TRBJ2-7	TRBV28	TGTGCCAGCAGCGTTTACGGGACAGTCTACGAGCAGTACTTC	CASSVYGTVYEQYF
TRBD1	NA	TRBJ2-7	TRBV5-1	TGCGCCAGCAGCCCCCAAGGGACAGGGGTTTCCTACGAGCAGTACTTC	CASSPQGTGVSYEQYF
NA	once	TRBJ1-2	TRBV7-9	TGTGCCAGCAGCTTAAACAGAGATCACTATGGCTACACCTTC	CASSLNRDHYGYTF
TRBD1	NA	TRBJ1-2	TRBV29-1	TGCAGCGTTGAAAGGGGACAGTATGGTGGCTACACCTTC	CSVERGQYGGYTF
TRBD2	NA	TRBJ2-7	TRBV28	TGTGCCAGCAGAACCAGCGGGAGCACCTACGAGCAGTACTTC	CASRTSGSTYEQYF
TRBD2	NA	TRBJ2-3	TRBV28	TGTGCCCCCACGGGACACGAGACTAGCGATCCCCCCACAGATACGCAGTATTTT	CAPTGHETSDPPTDTQYF
TRBD2	NA	TRBJ2-1	TRBV5-4	TGTGCCAGCAGGTTACTAGCGGGTCGGTACAATGAGCAGTTCTTC	CASRLLAGRYNEQFF
TRBD1	NA	TRBJ2-7	TRBV7-6	TGTGCCAGCAGCCCCCGGGACAGCTCCTACGAGCAGTACTTC	CASSPRDSSYEQYF
NA	few	TRBJ2-5	TRBV7-9	TGTGCCAGCAGCTTATTTCGTCTGTGGGGCACCCCCAACCAAGAGACCCAGTACTTC	CASSLFRLWGTPNQETQYF
NA	NA	TRBJ1-2	TRBV2	TGTGCCAGCATTCGGCAGGGCCTGGGGGGCTACACCTTC	CASIRQGLGGYTF